This entry is about one T cell receptor beta chain. This specimen comes from a study of human T cells and chemical hapten exposure. Time point reported: patch test 1, 2 weeks after DPC sensitization. Stated treatment: therapeutic diphenylcyclopropenone sensitization with weekly scalp DPC. Unfractionated whole blood was the source of the extracted total RNA. V was clipped by 5 bases and J by 3 bases, with 10 bases between them. CDR3 length: 14 residues. The V gene's germline CDR1 is MNHEY and CDR2 SMNVEV (reference sequence). Using its own MiXCR run on the RACE reads, TCRdb lists one record per CDR3 protein. The sample lists just under 350,000 distinct CDR3 sequences, around 6.9% occurring once.

This receptor was taken from a woman between 18 and 30 years old with alopecia areata. Some clones in this sample may be carry-over from other donors' samples. This chain connects TRBV27 to TRBJ1-4, with TRBD1 as a possible D gene (5 bases). The sequencing here drew on whole blood, taken in connection with sensitization to the hapten diphenylcyclopropenone (DPC). The CDR3 reads CASSRQRANEKLFF. The CDR3 DNA reads as TGTGCCAGCAGTCGACAGAGGGCTAATGAAAAACTGTTTTTT. The full variable domain, its missing parts supplied by reference TRBV27 and TRBJ1-4, is EAQVTQNPRYLITVTGKKLTVTCSQNMNHEYMSWYRQDPGLGLRQIYYSMNVEVTDKGDVPEGYKVSRKEKRNFPLILESPSPNQTSLYFCASSRQRANEKLFFGSGTQLSVL.